Detailed here is one T cell receptor beta chain. Its antigen is not known. CD4+ cells of the naive, central memory, regulatory and stem cell-like memory types were sorted via CD45RO/CCR7/CD25/CD127/CD95/CD27. Reverse transcription of all isolated RNA meant that expressed TCRB transcripts were sequenced. Sequenced naive, central memory and regulatory T cell samples produced an average of roughly 3.6 million reads. Some clones are missing from TCRdb's copy, which holds only in-frame ones; the method was immunoSEQ multiplex PCR. This repertoire shows hundreds of thousands of clones, more than 12% found once; its top ten account for just under 0.04%. The data originate from a study of beta chain features in type 1 diabetes. Whole-study results and caveats: Type 1 diabetes patients had VDJ junctions that carried fewer insertions and more deletions. Across all four CD4+ subsets, people with type 1 diabetes showed modestly shorter TCRB CDR3s. In patients and controls equally, PCR might favor templates that are shorter.

The CDR3 sequence is 16 residues long. Germline lookup yields CDR1 SGHRS and CDR2 YFSETQ. Trimming at V came to 0 bases and at J to 6 bases, leaving 5 bases not matched to a gene. What was sequenced was naive CD4+ T cells from blood. The rearrangement links TRBV5-1 to TRBJ2-1; 11 nucleotides line up with TRBD2. The receptor was isolated from a man younger than 35 with type 1 diabetes. CDR3 amino acids: CASSLEPGLAVNEQFF. The CDR3 region has the DNA TGCGCCAGCAGCTTGGAGCCGGGACTAGCGGTCAATGAGCAGTTCTTC.